This T cell receptor beta chain comes out of a study of CD8+CD57+ T cells in acquired aplastic anemia. General study findings and limits: Researchers report that approximately 28 CD8+ CDR3 sequences appeared in both patients and controls.

Genomic DNA provided the template from which TCR beta VDJ and CDR3 profiles were obtained. TCRdb processed the reads anew with MiXCR; each CDR3 protein has one entry. Of tens of thousands of distinct CDR3 sequences listed, about half were seen once; the top ten hold roughly 70%. Trimming cost V 6 bases and J 3 bases; bases outside gene matches: 2. CDR3 length equals 12 residues. As regards this clonotype: Its antigen is not known.

This TCR was recovered from a human donor in good health, serving as a control. Source material: sorted CD4+, CD8+, or CD8+CD57+ T cells (not recorded which) from PBMCs. This rearrangement joins TRBV12-3 or TRBV12-4 to TRBJ2-7, with TRBD2 identical over 7 bases. The CDR3 DNA follows: TGTGCCAGCAGGGCGGGAGTCTACGAGCAGTACTTC. It specifies CASRAGVYEQYF.